Following are 17 T cell receptor beta chains from one sample sequenced in a study of blood T cell repertoires in COVID-19. Sequencing used immunoSEQ multiplex PCR; TCRdb keeps in-frame clones, though not all of them. The table has about 160,000 clones, approximately 79% seen once; the top ten hold around 8.1%. The sample consisted of peripheral blood. The receptor set was obtained from a woman aged 60 to 75 with COVID-19, enrolled during active disease.

The rearrangement joins TRBV5-4 to TRBJ2-3; D is possibly TRBD2 (6 bases). This CDR3 has 16 amino acids. Deletions cut 2 bases from V and 0 bases from J, with 13 bases between. Germline CDR1 SGHNT, CDR2 YYREEE (reference sequence). This CDR3 reads CASSFPLGGSTDTQYF. CDR3 sequence (DNA): TGTGCCAGCAGCTTTCCCTTGGGGGGAAGCACAGATACGCAGTATTTT.

J is TRBJ2-7 and V is TRBV28; 8 bases map to TRBD2. Trimming at V came to 7 bases and at J to 1 base, leaving 9 bases not matched to a gene. Germline-derived CDR1 and CDR2 are MDHEN and SYDVKM. This CDR3 spans 15 amino acids. As DNA, the CDR3 is TGTGCCAGCACCTCTGCGGGAGGAGTGTCCTACGAGCAGTACTTC. As protein: CASTSAGGVSYEQYF.

The chain combines TRBV27 with TRBJ1-2; a possible D gene is TRBD1 (5 bases). V was cut by 5 bases and J by 7 bases, with 17 bases left in between. The CDR3 contains 14 residues. Looked up from germline, CDR1 is MNHEY and CDR2 is SMNVEV (reference sequence). This CDR3 is CASSLSGGGSGYTF. The CDR3, as DNA: TGTGCCAGCAGTCTAAGCGGGGGGGGAAGTGGCTACACCTTC.

The gene calls are TRBV30 and TRBJ1-3; possibly TRBD1 for D (5 bases). Trimming took 4 bases from V and 3 from J, leaving 16 bases between them. This CDR3 is 15 amino acids long. Germline V CDR1 and CDR2: GTSNPN, SVGIG (reference sequence). CDR3 residues: CAWTLVGGGGNTIYF. The CDR3 bases are TGTGCCTGGACCCTTGTGGGGGGTGGTGGAAACACCATATATTTT. Full variable domain (outside the CDR3, taken from reference TRBV30 and TRBJ1-3): SQTIHQWPATLVQPVGSPLSLECTVEGTSNPNLYWYRQAAGRGLQLLFYSVGIGQISSEVPQNLSASRPQDRQFILSSKKLLLSDSGFYLCAWTLVGGGGNTIYFGEGSWLTVV.

The chain links TRBV5-5 to TRBJ2-1; D is possibly TRBD2 (5 bases). Per the germline V gene, CDR1 is SGHKS and CDR2 is YYEKEE (reference sequence). There are 15 residues in the CDR3. Trimming cost V 2 bases and J 2 bases, with 11 bases left between them. The DNA of the CDR3 is TGTGCCAGCAGCTTAAGCGGAGGAGCCTACAATGAGCAGTTCTTC. Encoded protein: CASSLSGGAYNEQFF.

The CDR3 region has the DNA TGTGCCAGCAGTTACTCGACTTTTCGGGACACCGGGGAGCTGTTTTTT. Translation: CASSYSTFRDTGELFF. This rearrangement joins TRBV6-5 to TRBJ2-2, with unresolved D. This CDR3 comprises 16 residues. The V gene lost 0 bases and the J gene lost 3 bases, with 11 bases spanning the gap. Germline-derived CDR1 and CDR2 are MNHEY and SVGAGI.

The V call is TRBV7-8, the J call TRBJ2-5, with 7 bases lining up with TRBD2. CDR1 is SGHVS and CDR2 is FQNEAQ in the germline V gene. The junction had 14 bases not matched to a gene; V was cut back by 5 bases and J by 5 bases. The CDR3 contains 16 residues. The DNA of the CDR3 is TGTGCCAGCAGCCTCCACGGGAGGAGTCTGAGGGAGACCCAGTACTTC. The encoded protein is CASSLHGRSLRETQYF.

V usage is TRBV6-5 and J usage is TRBJ2-7; tentative D call: TRBD1 (6 bases). Trimming pared 5 bases from V and 4 bases from J, leaving 12 bases between. The CDR3 consists of 13 residues. In germline, CDR1 is MNHEY, CDR2 SVGAGI. The CDR3 loop reads CASSLTGPYEQYV. CDR3 nucleotides: TGTGCCAGCAGTCTGACAGGCCCTTACGAGCAGTACGTC.

This clone has more than one count but fewer than ten. The J gene is TRBJ2-7, the V gene TRBV11-2; TRBD1 aligns across 9 bases. This CDR3 comprises 15 residues. Germline-derived CDR1 and CDR2 are SGHAT and FQNNGV. V was pared by 3 bases and J by 3 bases, with 6 bases of the junction left unmatched. The CDR3 DNA sequence: TGTGCCAGCAGCTTCGACAGGGGGTTTCACTACGAGCAGTACGTC. Amino acids: CASSFDRGFHYEQYV.

The chain uses TRBV28 and TRBJ1-5; unclear D gene. The CDR3 is made up of 14 amino acids. The germline V and J ends were trimmed by 7 bases and 6 bases, with 16 bases remaining between them. From germline, CDR1 is MDHEN and CDR2 SYDVKM. CDR3 region: CASTLTLIGQPQHF. The CDR3 bases are TGTGCCAGCACTTTGACACTCATCGGTCAGCCCCAGCATTTT. Full variable domain (outside the CDR3, taken from reference TRBV28 and TRBJ1-5): DVKVTQSSRYLVKRTGEKVFLECVQDMDHENMFWYRQDPGLGLRLIYFSYDVKMKEKGDIPEGYSVSREKKERFSLILESASTNQTSMYLCASTLTLIGQPQHFGDGTRLSIL.

In its sample, this clone was seen a few times. The rearrangement links TRBV19 to TRBJ1-2, with D uncertain. This CDR3 spans 14 amino acids. The V gene lost 7 bases and the J gene lost 3 bases, with 15 bases spanning the gap. The germline CDR1 and CDR2 sequences are LNHDA and SQIVND (reference sequence). In DNA form, the CDR3 reads TGTGCCAGTACCCCGGGTCGCGCAGACTATGGCTACACCTTC. Translation: CASTPGRADYGYTF.

This clone has just a few counts. The chain has TRBV5-4 and TRBJ1-1; 7 nucleotides agree with TRBD1. The CDR3 covers 12 residues. The germline V gene encodes CDR1 SGHNT and CDR2 YYREEE (reference sequence). The V gene end was trimmed by 5 bases and the J gene end by 9 bases; junction bases not matched to a gene: 7. DNA for the CDR3: TGTGCCAGCAGTCGGGACAGCCAGAAAGCTTTCTTT. It specifies CASSRDSQKAFF.

This chain uses TRBV5-1 with TRBJ1-1; the match to TRBD1 covers 7 bases. CDR3 length equals 12 residues. V was clipped by 5 bases and J by 9 bases; unmatched bases: 7. CDR1 SGHRS and CDR2 YFSETQ come from the germline V gene. The CDR3, as DNA: TGCGCCAGCAGGATTGACAGGGAACAAGCTTTCTTT. It encodes CASRIDREQAFF.

The chain carries TRBV19 and TRBJ2-3; no reliable D call. The CDR3 consists of 13 residues. V was cut by 5 bases and J by 6 bases, with 12 bases left in between. Germline V gene sequence: CDR1 LNHDA, CDR2 SQIVND (reference sequence). DNA for the CDR3: TGTGCCAGTAGTCTTAGACGGAGTGATACGCAGTATTTT. Its translation: CASSLRRSDTQYF. Using reference TRBV19 and TRBJ2-3 for the parts outside the CDR3, the full variable domain is DGGITQSPKYLFRKEGQNVTLSCEQNLNHDAMYWYRQDPGQGLRLIYYSQIVNDFQKGDIAEGYSVSREKKESFPLTVTSAQKNPTAFYLCASSLRRSDTQYFGPGTRLTVL.

The CDR3: CASSPILETQYF. CDR3 bases: TGTGCCAGCAGCCCTATTTTGGAGACCCAGTACTTC. The chain combines TRBV7-8 with TRBJ2-5; no clear D. Looked up from germline, CDR1 is SGHVS and CDR2 is FQNEAQ. The V and J ends lost 5 bases and 5 bases respectively, with 9 bases between them. There are 12 residues in the CDR3.

V is TRBV6-1 and J is TRBJ2-7; D is unclear. The CDR3 contains 11 residues. Germline V gene data show CDR1 as MNHNS and CDR2 as SASEGT. V was clipped by 1 base and J by 6 bases, with 4 bases between them. CDR3: CASSEVREQYV. The CDR3 nucleotides read TGTGCCAGCAGTGAAGTGCGCGAGCAGTACGTC.

The V gene is TRBV7-9, the J gene TRBJ1-3; 7 positions agree with TRBD1. There are 14 residues in the CDR3. Losses at the gene ends were 3 bases for V and 2 bases for J; bases not matched to a gene: 1. The germline V gene has CDR1 SEHNR and CDR2 FQNEAQ (reference sequence). CDR3: CASSFTGAGNTIYF. In DNA, the CDR3 is TGTGCCAGCAGCTTTACAGGGGCTGGAAACACCATATATTTT.